The 12 T cell receptor beta chains reported below all come from one sample, sequenced in a study of blood T cell repertoires in COVID-19. Clones were read by immunoSEQ multiplex PCR, and TCRdb kept only the in-frame ones, dropping some. The repertoire holds approximately 100,000 clones, about four fifths seen once, with roughly 24% in the top ten. Material for sequencing was peripheral blood. The receptors derive from a man in his 70s with acute or convalescent COVID-19.

The CDR3 bases are TGTGCCAGTAGCCGGGGACAGCCGTATACGCAGTATTTT. Residues: CASSRGQPYTQYF. This chain links TRBV19 with TRBJ2-3; 7 bases are shared with TRBD1. Unmatched junction bases numbered 7, after V lost 6 bases and J lost 7 bases. Germline V gene data show CDR1 as LNHDA and CDR2 as SQIVND (reference sequence). The CDR3 is 13 amino acids. Full variable domain (outside the CDR3, taken from reference TRBV19 and TRBJ2-3): DGGITQSPKYLFRKEGQNVTLSCEQNLNHDAMYWYRQDPGQGLRLIYYSQIVNDFQKGDIAEGYSVSREKKESFPLTVTSAQKNPTAFYLCASSRGQPYTQYFGPGTRLTVL.

The J gene is TRBJ2-2, the V gene TRBV19, with TRBD2 matching 13 bases. The junction had 11 bases not matched to a gene; V was cut back by 7 bases and J by 6 bases. The CDR3 runs to 17 residues. Germline loops: CDR1 LNHDA, CDR2 SQIVND (reference sequence). CDR3 sequence (DNA): TGTGCCAGTACTAAACTAGCGGGAGGGCCTCCCCCCGGGGAGCTGTTTTTT. Translated, it gives CASTKLAGGPPPGELFF.

The CDR3 is CARSPRRPGRSYEQYF. The CDR3, as DNA: TGTGCCAGAAGCCCAAGAAGACCTGGGAGGTCGTACGAGCAGTACTTC. V gene TRBV5-3 combines with J gene TRBJ2-7; a possible D gene is TRBD2 (6 bases). TRBV5-3 is labeled an ORF, and its function is uncertain. V was clipped by 4 bases and J by 4 bases, with 21 bases between them. The CDR3 has 16 residues.

The chain couples TRBV10-3 to TRBJ2-7; 7 nucleotides line up with TRBD2. The CDR3 contains 15 residues. Germline CDR1 reads ENHRY; CDR2 reads SYGVKD. V shed 6 bases, J shed 6 bases, and the junction held 14 bases outside the gene matches. Here the CDR3 DNA reads TGTGCCATCAGAGACGTCGGGACTACCGTGCGCGAGCAGTACTTC. Its protein product is CAIRDVGTTVREQYF.

The V gene is TRBV11-2, the J gene TRBJ2-2; D gene ambiguous. The CDR3 has 14 amino acids. CDR1 and CDR2 from the germline V gene are SGHAT and FQNNGV. Trimming cost V 3 bases and J 1 base, with 6 bases left between them. The CDR3 is CASSFSGNTGELFF. In DNA form, the CDR3 reads TGTGCCAGCAGCTTTTCAGGGAACACCGGGGAGCTGTTTTTT.

The J gene is TRBJ2-5, the V gene TRBV5-1; a possible D gene is TRBD2 (5 bases). The CDR3 has 14 residues. Trimming left V 2 bases short and J 4 bases short, with 12 bases between. Germline V gene data show CDR1 as SGHRS and CDR2 as YFSETQ. CDR3 loop: CASSLGSHGETQYF. The DNA of the CDR3 is TGCGCCAGCAGCTTAGGGAGCCACGGAGAGACCCAGTACTTC.

This clone was observed once. The chain links TRBV2 to TRBJ1-2; 10 bases align to TRBD1. CDR3 size: 14 residues. V shed 6 bases, J shed 1 base, and the junction held 2 bases outside the gene matches. CDR1 and CDR2 from the germline V gene are SNHLY and FYNNEI. The CDR3 DNA reads as TGTGCCAGCAGGACAGGGGGCTTTAACTATGGCTACACCTTC. Translation gives CASRTGGFNYGYTF.

This chain links TRBV7-3 with TRBJ2-7; D possibly corresponds to TRBD2 (6 bases). Germline V gene sequence: CDR1 SGHTA, CDR2 FQGTGA. V lost 5 bases to trimming and J lost 7 bases, with 9 bases between them. The CDR3 is 11 amino acids. CDR3 in amino acids: CASSAGGEQYF. CDR3 bases: TGTGCCAGCAGCGCCGGAGGGGAGCAGTACTTC.

The chain is built from TRBV27 and TRBJ1-6, with no clear D. The V gene lost 6 bases and the J gene lost 6 bases, with 9 bases spanning the gap. The CDR3 sequence is 13 residues long. CDR1 and CDR2 from the germline V gene are MNHEY and SMNVEV (reference sequence). The CDR3 nucleotides are TGTGCCAGCAGCCCGGTCCTTAATTCACCCCTCCACTTT. Protein product: CASSPVLNSPLHF.

The chain recombines TRBV19 with TRBJ1-3; unclear D gene. This CDR3 comprises 15 residues. V lost 3 bases and J lost 4, with 13 bases in between. CDR1 LNHDA and CDR2 SQIVND come from the germline V gene (reference sequence). CDR3 DNA: TGTGCCAGTAGTATCTCAGGTCTTACCGGAAACACCATATATTTT. It specifies CASSISGLTGNTIYF.

This CDR3 reads CASVGQSGEQYF. DNA of the CDR3: TGTGCCAGCGTCGGACAGTCCGGCGAGCAGTACTTC. This sequence joins TRBV2 and TRBJ2-7; D may be TRBD1 (6 bases). There are 12 residues in the CDR3. The germline V gene encodes CDR1 SNHLY and CDR2 FYNNEI. V shed 8 bases and J shed 6 bases, with 14 bases lying between them.

This sequence joins TRBV6-5 and TRBJ1-5; TRBD1 is a possible D gene (5 bases). The V end was cut by 6 bases, the J end by 5 bases, with 17 bases between. The CDR3 has 15 residues. Germline V lookup: CDR1 MNHEY, CDR2 SVGAGI. CDR3 bases: TGTGCCAGCAGCCACGTCGGGAGGGGCGATCAGCCCCAGCATTTT. Translated: CASSHVGRGDQPQHF.